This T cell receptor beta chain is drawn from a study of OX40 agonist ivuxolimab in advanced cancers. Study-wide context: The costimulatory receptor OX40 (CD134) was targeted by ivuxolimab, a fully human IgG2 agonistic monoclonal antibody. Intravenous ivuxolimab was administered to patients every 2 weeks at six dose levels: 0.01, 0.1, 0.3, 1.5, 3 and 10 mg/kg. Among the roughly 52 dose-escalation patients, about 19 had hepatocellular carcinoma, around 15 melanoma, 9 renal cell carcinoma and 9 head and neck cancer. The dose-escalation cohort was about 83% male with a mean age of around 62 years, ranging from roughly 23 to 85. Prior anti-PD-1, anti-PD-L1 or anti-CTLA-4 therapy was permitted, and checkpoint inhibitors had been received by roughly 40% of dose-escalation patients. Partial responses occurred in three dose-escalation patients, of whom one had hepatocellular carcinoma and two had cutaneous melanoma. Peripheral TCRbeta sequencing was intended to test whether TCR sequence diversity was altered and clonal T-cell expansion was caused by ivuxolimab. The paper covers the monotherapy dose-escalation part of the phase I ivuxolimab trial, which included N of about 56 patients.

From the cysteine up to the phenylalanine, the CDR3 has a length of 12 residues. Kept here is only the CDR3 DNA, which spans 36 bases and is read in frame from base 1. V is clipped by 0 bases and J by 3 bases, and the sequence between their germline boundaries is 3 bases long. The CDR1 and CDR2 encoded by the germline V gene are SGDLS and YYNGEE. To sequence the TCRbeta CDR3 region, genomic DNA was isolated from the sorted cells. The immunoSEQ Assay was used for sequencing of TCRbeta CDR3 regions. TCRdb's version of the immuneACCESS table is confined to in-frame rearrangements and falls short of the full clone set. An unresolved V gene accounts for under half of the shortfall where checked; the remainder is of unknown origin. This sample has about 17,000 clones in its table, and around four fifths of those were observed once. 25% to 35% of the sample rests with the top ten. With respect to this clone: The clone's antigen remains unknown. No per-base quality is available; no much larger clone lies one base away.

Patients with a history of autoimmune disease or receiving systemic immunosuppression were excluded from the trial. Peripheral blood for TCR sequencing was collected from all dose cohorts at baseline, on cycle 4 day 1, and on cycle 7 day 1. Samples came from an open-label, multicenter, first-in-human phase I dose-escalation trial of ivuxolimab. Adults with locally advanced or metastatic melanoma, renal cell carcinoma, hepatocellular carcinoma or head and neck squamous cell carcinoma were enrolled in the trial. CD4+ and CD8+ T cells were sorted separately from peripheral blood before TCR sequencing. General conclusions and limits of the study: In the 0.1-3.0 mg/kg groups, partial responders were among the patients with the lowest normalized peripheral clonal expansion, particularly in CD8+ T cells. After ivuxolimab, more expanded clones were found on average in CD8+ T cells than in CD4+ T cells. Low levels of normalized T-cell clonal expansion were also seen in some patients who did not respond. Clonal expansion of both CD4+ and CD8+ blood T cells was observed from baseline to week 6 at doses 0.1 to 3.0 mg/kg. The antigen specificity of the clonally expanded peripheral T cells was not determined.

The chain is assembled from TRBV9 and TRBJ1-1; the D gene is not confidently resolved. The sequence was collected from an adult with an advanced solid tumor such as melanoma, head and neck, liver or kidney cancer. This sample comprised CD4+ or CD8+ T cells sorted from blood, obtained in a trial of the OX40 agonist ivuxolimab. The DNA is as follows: TGTGCCAGCAGCGTAGCGGACACTGAAGCTTTCTTT. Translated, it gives CASSVADTEAFF.